This TCR beta chain was sequenced in a study of post-analysis software for immune sequencing data. For the study at large: Relapsing-remitting, secondary progressive and progressive-relapsing forms made up the multiple sclerosis disease courses. Study conclusions and caveats: When the samples were clustered directly with F measure, those that had been prepared in the same batch showed strong co-clustering. Patients with multiple sclerosis recorded significantly lower normalized Chao1 diversity than controls, the study found.

As regards this clonotype: Its antigen remains unknown.

Unique molecular identifiers tagged the TCR beta cDNA libraries. Input amounts of roughly 0.9 to 10 million T cells were used. These gave 500,000 or so cDNA molecules, so each molecule approximated one T cell. MiXCR, run by TCRdb on the PCR reads, gives a single entry per CDR3 protein. The sample has 650,000 to 850,000 distinct CDR3 sequences, approximately 53% seen once. The sample comprised blood. This TCR derives from a girl between 5 and 17 years old with multiple sclerosis.

The CDR3 coding sequence is TGTGCCAGCAGCTTAGGTGGGGGAGGCATTCAGTACTTC. It encodes CASSLGGGGIQYF. The V and J genes are TRBV7-9 and TRBJ2-7; possible D gene TRBD2, 6 bases. Near its end, the DNA agrees better with TRBJ2-4, so the J call may be wrong. Germline CDR1 reads SEHNR; CDR2 reads FQNEAQ (reference sequence). The CDR3 loop spans 13 amino acids.